These 25 T cell receptor beta chains originate from one sample sequenced in a study of cytomegalovirus exposure and HLA in healthy donors. Amplification used 60 Vbeta primers and 13 Jbeta primers. The protocol was immunoSEQ multiplex PCR, while the TCRdb copy is restricted to in-frame clones and leaves out a portion. This sample yields 250,000 to 350,000 clones, of which about 75% are seen a single time; approximately 2.1% belongs to the top ten. Material for sequencing was PBMCs. Receptors were obtained from a female donor in good health and CMV-seronegative.

V is TRBV7-6 and J is TRBJ2-7; the D gene is possibly TRBD2 (6 bases). Trimming took 5 bases from V and 3 from J, leaving 17 bases between them. Germline V gene sequence: CDR1 SGHVS, CDR2 FNYEAQ. The CDR3 has 15 residues. The CDR3 reads CASSPGLGTLYEQYF. In DNA form, the CDR3 reads TGTGCCAGCAGCCCCGGGCTGGGGACTCTCTACGAGCAGTACTTC.

The chain carries TRBV7-6 and TRBJ2-2; the D gene is possibly TRBD1 (5 bases). The CDR3 consists of 16 residues. Germline CDR1 and CDR2: SGHVS and FNYEAQ. Between the trimmed V and J ends, which lost 6 bases and 0 bases, there was a span of 14 bases. CDR3 nucleotide sequence: TGTGCCAGCAGTAGTCGCTACAGGTCGAACACCGGGGAGCTGTTTTTT. Translated, it gives CASSSRYRSNTGELFF.

The chain links TRBV14 to TRBJ1-2; D unclear. The V gene's germline CDR1 is SGHDN and CDR2 FVKESK. V was shortened by 0 bases and J by 2 bases, with 10 bases between the two germline ends. The CDR3 has 15 amino acids. CDR3 sequence reads: CASSQDGVRNYGYTF. The CDR3 region has the DNA TGTGCCAGCAGCCAAGACGGAGTAAGGAACTATGGCTACACCTTC.

CDR3 nucleotides: TGCAGCGTTGCCGGTCTAGTGGGTTATACGCAGTATTTT. Its translation is CSVAGLVGYTQYF. The gene calls are TRBV29-1 and TRBJ2-3; D unclear. Trimming took 4 bases from V and 7 from J, leaving 15 bases between them. The CDR3 covers 13 residues. Germline V CDR1 and CDR2: SQVTM, ANQGSEA.

A note on this clone: At one end, the junction sequence differs from germline, possibly due to a read error. This rearrangement joins TRBV5-4 to TRBJ2-5, with 9 bases that match TRBD1. This CDR3 spans 14 amino acids. CDR1 is SGHNT, CDR2 YYREEE, per germline (reference sequence). The CDR3 bases are TGTGCCACCAGCACAGGGGGCACACAAGAGACCCAGTACTTC. It codes for CATSTGGTQETQYF.

The chain's CDR3 is CASSQDRLADSYNEQFF. The CDR3 nucleotides read TGTGCCAGCAGCCAAGATAGACTAGCGGACTCCTACAATGAGCAGTTCTTC. This rearrangement joins TRBV4-2 to TRBJ2-1, with 9 bases that match TRBD2. This CDR3 has 17 amino acids. Germline CDR1 reads LGHNA; CDR2 reads YNFKEQ. V gave up 0 bases and J gave up 0 bases; unmatched junction bases: 3.

V is TRBV28 and J is TRBJ2-5, with 11 positions matching TRBD1. CDR1 is MDHEN, CDR2 SYDVKM, per germline. Losses at the gene ends were 4 bases for V and 13 bases for J; bases not matched to a gene: 14. CDR3 length: 15 residues. The CDR3: CASSSTGTGGAWRYF. CDR3 DNA: TGTGCCAGCAGTTCTACCGGGACAGGGGGTGCCTGGCGGTACTTC.

The V gene is TRBV5-1, the J gene TRBJ2-2; TRBD2 aligns across 12 bases. The trim removed 4 bases at V and 5 bases at J, leaving 3 bases unmatched. This CDR3 is 15 amino acids long. Germline V gene sequence: CDR1 SGHRS, CDR2 YFSETQ. For the CDR3, the DNA is TGCGCCAGCAGCAATCTAGCGGGAGGGACCGGGGAGCTGTTTTTT. Protein sequence: CASSNLAGGTGELFF.

J is TRBJ1-1 and V is TRBV6-1; D might be TRBD1 (6 bases). Trimming removed 6 bases from V and 4 bases from J, with 12 bases in between. The CDR3 loop spans 13 amino acids. The germline gives CDR1 MNHNS, CDR2 SASEGT. CDR3 protein: CASRRTGITEAFF. DNA of the CDR3: TGTGCCAGCAGGAGAACAGGGATCACTGAAGCTTTCTTT.

The gene calls are TRBV18 and TRBJ2-5; D ambiguous. V lost 5 bases and J lost 4, with 8 bases in between. Germline V gene data show CDR1 as KGHSH and CDR2 as LQKENI. This CDR3 has 12 amino acids. CDR3 bases: TGTGCCAGCTCAGGGCAAAGAGAGACCCAGTACTTC. This sequence encodes CASSGQRETQYF.

The chain has TRBV5-1 and TRBJ2-2; 7 bases line up with TRBD2. Germline V gene lookup returns CDR1 SGHRS and CDR2 YFSETQ. With 6 bases clipped from V and 0 bases from J, the junction kept 5 bases outside the gene matches. The CDR3 is 15 residues long. The CDR3 nucleotides are TGCGCCAGCACATCTAGCGGTACGAACACCGGGGAGCTGTTTTTT. Translating it yields CASTSSGTNTGELFF.

The chain combines TRBV19 with TRBJ2-3; the D gene is possibly TRBD2 (6 bases). V dropped 3 bases and J dropped 5 bases, with 15 bases sitting between them. CDR1 is LNHDA and CDR2 is SQIVND in the germline V gene (reference sequence). The CDR3 is 15 amino acids. The CDR3 nucleotides are TGTGCCAGTAGTATTGGCGGCCCCGGGGGAGATACGCAGTATTTT. As protein: CASSIGGPGGDTQYF.

This clone has just a few counts. The rearrangement links TRBV28 to TRBJ2-5; weak D call: TRBD1 (6 bases). The V end lost 3 bases, the J end lost 2 bases, and 13 bases lay between the germline ends. Germline V gene lookup returns CDR1 MDHEN and CDR2 SYDVKM. The CDR3 runs to 15 residues. The CDR3 nucleotides are TGTGCCAGCAGTTTCAGGGGCAGGGAGCAAGAGACCCAGTACTTC. Translated: CASSFRGREQETQYF.

J is TRBJ2-7 and V is TRBV12-5; possible D gene TRBD2, 5 bases. The CDR3 has 15 amino acids. The V end lost 2 bases, the J end lost 6 bases, and 17 bases lay between the germline ends. CDR1 is LGHNT, CDR2 FRNRAP, per germline. The CDR3: CASGLSNRGSGEQYF. Here the CDR3 DNA reads TGTGCTAGTGGTTTGAGTAATCGAGGGTCGGGCGAGCAGTACTTC.

V usage is TRBV5-1 and J usage is TRBJ2-1; the D gene is possibly TRBD2 (7 bases). Trimming stripped 0 bases from V and 2 bases from J, with 12 bases between. Germline V gene sequence: CDR1 SGHRS, CDR2 YFSETQ. This CDR3 contains 16 residues. The CDR3 loop is CASSLEGGGPYNEQFF. In DNA, the CDR3 is TGCGCCAGCAGCTTGGAGGGGGGAGGGCCCTACAATGAGCAGTTCTTC.

V gene TRBV5-1 combines with J gene TRBJ1-1; D is possibly TRBD1 (6 bases). This CDR3 has 14 amino acids. Trimming took off 4 bases at V and 0 bases at J, with 10 bases between the two ends. In germline, CDR1 is SGHRS, CDR2 YFSETQ. The CDR3: CASSLGALNTEAFF. The CDR3 DNA is TGCGCCAGCAGCCTGGGGGCGCTGAACACTGAAGCTTTCTTT.

This chain joins TRBV6-1 and TRBJ1-5, with D hard to call. The CDR3 consists of 11 residues. Germline V CDR1 and CDR2: MNHNS, SASEGT. V was shortened by 6 bases and J by 9 bases, with 9 bases between the two germline ends. Written as DNA, the CDR3 is TGTGCCAGCAGGGTCGCCGGGCCCCAGCATTTT. Protein: CASRVAGPQHF.

The V call is TRBV14, the J call TRBJ2-2; 8 bases line up with TRBD1. With 4 bases clipped from V and 3 bases from J, the junction kept 4 bases outside the gene matches. This CDR3 is 15 amino acids long. The germline V gene encodes CDR1 SGHDN and CDR2 FVKESK. The CDR3 protein is CASSLRGRDTGELFF. CDR3 bases: TGTGCCAGCAGCCTCAGGGGGCGGGACACCGGGGAGCTGTTTTTT.

The chain recombines TRBV10-1 with TRBJ2-3; 8 bases line up with TRBD2. From germline, CDR1 is WNHNN and CDR2 SYGVQD (reference sequence). V trimming: 0 bases; J trimming: 7 bases; junction bases outside the gene matches: 3. The CDR3 covers 14 residues. In nucleotides, the CDR3 is TGCGCCAGCAGTGAGTCCGGGAGGGCCAATACGCAGTATTTT. Amino acids: CASSESGRANTQYF.

The chain links TRBV25-1 to TRBJ2-7, with 8 bases that match TRBD2. Germline assignment: CDR1 MGHDK and CDR2 SYGVNS. Trimming removed 6 bases from V and 4 bases from J; junction bases left unmatched: 2. CDR3 length equals 12 residues. The CDR3 nucleotides are TGTGCCAGCAGAGCGGGAGATTACGAGCAGTACTTC. Translating it yields CASRAGDYEQYF.

This clone was seen a single time. The J gene is TRBJ2-3, the V gene TRBV7-3, with 9 bases that match TRBD1. This CDR3 has 14 amino acids. Germline values: CDR1 SGHTA, CDR2 FQGTGA. Trimming cost V 5 bases and J 1 base; bases outside gene matches: 1. CDR3 protein: CASSRTGGTDTQYF. The CDR3 bases are TGTGCCAGCAGCCGGACAGGGGGCACAGATACGCAGTATTTT.

V and J are TRBV6-4 and TRBJ2-1; TRBD2 matches at 8 bases. V lost 5 bases to trimming and J lost 10 bases; unmatched junction nucleotides: 13. The CDR3 runs to 15 residues. Germline V lookup: CDR1 MRHNA, CDR2 SNTAGT. The CDR3 nucleotides read TGTGCCAGCAGTCCCGGGACTAGTCCCATTGAGGAGCAGTTCTTC. Amino acid sequence: CASSPGTSPIEEQFF.

The rearrangement joins TRBV30 to TRBJ2-5; TRBD2 agrees at 7 bases. The germline V gene has CDR1 GTSNPN and CDR2 SVGIG (reference sequence). The CDR3 sequence is 14 residues long. The V and J ends lost 4 bases and 4 bases, in that order; junction bases with no gene match: 9. This chain's CDR3 is CAWMAPGGGETQYF. For the CDR3, the DNA is TGTGCCTGGATGGCCCCGGGGGGAGGAGAGACCCAGTACTTC.

With regard to this clone: Other DNA sequences in this specimen translate into the identical CDR3. The genes are TRBV11-2 and TRBJ2-5; no clear D gene. CDR1 is SGHAT, CDR2 FQNNGV, per germline. The CDR3 is made up of 11 amino acids. Trimming stripped 4 bases from V and 4 bases from J, with 4 bases between. Here the CDR3 DNA reads TGTGCCAGCAGCTCCCGAGAGACCCAGTACTTC. It yields the protein CASSSRETQYF.

The rearrangement links TRBV5-6 to TRBJ2-6; D gene unclear. V was cut by 1 base and J by 0 bases, with 11 bases left in between. Per the germline V gene, CDR1 is SGHDT and CDR2 is YYEEEE. The CDR3 spans 17 residues. Written as DNA, the CDR3 is TGTGCCAGCAGCTTGACTCCGTCCCTCTCTGGGGCCAACGTCCTGACTTTC. The encoded protein is CASSLTPSLSGANVLTF.